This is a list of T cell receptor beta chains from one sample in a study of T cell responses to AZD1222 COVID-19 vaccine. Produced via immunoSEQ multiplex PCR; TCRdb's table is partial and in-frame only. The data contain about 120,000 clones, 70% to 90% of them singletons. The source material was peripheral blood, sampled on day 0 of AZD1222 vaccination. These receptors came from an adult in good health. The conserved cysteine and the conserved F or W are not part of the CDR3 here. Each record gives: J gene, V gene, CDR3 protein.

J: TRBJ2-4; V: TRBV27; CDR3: ASSFADPRLEY
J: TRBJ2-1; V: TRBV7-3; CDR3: ASSPDRGNEQF
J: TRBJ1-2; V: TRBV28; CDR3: ASSTRGRNYGYT
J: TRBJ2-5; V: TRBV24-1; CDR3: ATSDPGQGSPQY
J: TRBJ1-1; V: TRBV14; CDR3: ASSQAQRTREAF
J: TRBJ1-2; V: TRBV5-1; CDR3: ATTPGQDFNGYT
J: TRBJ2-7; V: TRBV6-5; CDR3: ASSSRGGTYEQY
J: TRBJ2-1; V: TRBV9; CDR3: ASSPPAGPNNEQF
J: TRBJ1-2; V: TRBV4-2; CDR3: ASSQGHYGYT
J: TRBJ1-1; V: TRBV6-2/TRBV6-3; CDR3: ASSYNLRDSRVLNTEAF
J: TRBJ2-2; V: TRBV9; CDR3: ASSVVDRAGTGELF
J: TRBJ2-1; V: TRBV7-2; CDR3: ASSSLAGGTYNEQF
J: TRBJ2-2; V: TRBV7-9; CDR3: ASSKRQGAGDGELF
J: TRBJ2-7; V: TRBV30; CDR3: AFQPTSAYEQY
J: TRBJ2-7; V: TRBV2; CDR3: ASSLQGYEQY
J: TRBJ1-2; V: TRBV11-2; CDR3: ASRRPRAGYGYT
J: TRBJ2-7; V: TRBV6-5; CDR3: ASSGGQSGTYEQY
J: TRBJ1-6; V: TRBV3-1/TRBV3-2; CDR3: ASSPLQGLRSPLH
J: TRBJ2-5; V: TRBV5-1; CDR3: ASRSAQSSYQETQY
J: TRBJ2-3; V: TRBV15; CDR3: ATSRDLSSGGARGDTQY
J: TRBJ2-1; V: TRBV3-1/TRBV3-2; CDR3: ASSLGGLSPYNEQF
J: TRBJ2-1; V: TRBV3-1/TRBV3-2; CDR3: ASSQGTYNEQF
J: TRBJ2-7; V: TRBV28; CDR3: ASRTGGAEQY
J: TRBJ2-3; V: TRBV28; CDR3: ASSTNYNTQY
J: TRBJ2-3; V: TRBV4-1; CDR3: ASSQEPAGAWDTQY
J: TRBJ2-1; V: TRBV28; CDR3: ASSFLAYNEQF
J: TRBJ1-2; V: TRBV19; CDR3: ASNPDDGDYGYT
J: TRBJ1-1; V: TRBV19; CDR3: ASSWTGGNTEAF
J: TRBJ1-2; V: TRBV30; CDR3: AWSAPGTNYGYT
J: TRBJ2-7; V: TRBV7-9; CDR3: ASSLDRGYEQY
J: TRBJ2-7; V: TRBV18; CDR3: ASSPGTSAFEQY
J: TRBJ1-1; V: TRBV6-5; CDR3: ASSYPENTEAF
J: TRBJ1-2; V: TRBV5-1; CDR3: ASSTRQGGFDYGYT
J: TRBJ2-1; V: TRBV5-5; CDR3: ASSLEDQVEQF
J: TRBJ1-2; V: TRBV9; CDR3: ASSAGKRDYT
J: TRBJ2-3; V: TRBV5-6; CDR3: ASSLAGGPTDTQY
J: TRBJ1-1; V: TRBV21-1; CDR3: ASSPRGGGYNTEAF
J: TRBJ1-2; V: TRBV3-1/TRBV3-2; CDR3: ASSQGPRGYT
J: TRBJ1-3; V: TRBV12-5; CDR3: ASGLGQGITGNTIY
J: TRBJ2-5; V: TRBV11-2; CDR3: ASSPWDAVDRETQY
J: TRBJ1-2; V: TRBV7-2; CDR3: ASSFDVYGYT
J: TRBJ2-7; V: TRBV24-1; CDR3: ATSDPRQGGKGQQY
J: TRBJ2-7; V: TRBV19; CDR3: ASSQSSGSRSYEQY
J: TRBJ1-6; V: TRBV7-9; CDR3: ASSLGQLNSPLH
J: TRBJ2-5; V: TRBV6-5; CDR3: ASTRDGPQGTQY
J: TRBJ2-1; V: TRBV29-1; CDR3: SVEDLWAGDQNEQF
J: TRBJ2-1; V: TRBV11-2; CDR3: ASSFTRYNEQF
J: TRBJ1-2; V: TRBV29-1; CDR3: SVDREILGYT
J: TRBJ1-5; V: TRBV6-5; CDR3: ASSSIPGTAILPQH
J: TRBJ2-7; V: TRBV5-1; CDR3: ASTQTSGSYEQY
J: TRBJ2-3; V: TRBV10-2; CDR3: ASSESGSLGTDTQY
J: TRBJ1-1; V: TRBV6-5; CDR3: ASSYESEAF
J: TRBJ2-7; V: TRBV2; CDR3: ASSDSRSYEQY
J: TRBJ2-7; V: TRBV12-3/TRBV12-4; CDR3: ASSLGGDEQY
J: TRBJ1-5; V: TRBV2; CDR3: ASSIDRGRSQPQH